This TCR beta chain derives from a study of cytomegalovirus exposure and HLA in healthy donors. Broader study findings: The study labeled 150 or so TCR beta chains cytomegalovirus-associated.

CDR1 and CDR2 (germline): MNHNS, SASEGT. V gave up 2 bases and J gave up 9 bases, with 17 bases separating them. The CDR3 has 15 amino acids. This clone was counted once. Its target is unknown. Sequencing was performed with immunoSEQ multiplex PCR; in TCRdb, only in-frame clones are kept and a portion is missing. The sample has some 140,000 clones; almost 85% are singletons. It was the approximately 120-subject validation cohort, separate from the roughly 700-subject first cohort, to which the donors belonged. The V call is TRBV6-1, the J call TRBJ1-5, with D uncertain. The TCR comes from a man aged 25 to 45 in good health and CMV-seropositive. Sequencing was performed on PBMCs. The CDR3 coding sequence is TGTGCCAGCAGTGAAAGCACCGCACGAGCATTGCCCCAGCATTTT. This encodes CASSESTARALPQHF.